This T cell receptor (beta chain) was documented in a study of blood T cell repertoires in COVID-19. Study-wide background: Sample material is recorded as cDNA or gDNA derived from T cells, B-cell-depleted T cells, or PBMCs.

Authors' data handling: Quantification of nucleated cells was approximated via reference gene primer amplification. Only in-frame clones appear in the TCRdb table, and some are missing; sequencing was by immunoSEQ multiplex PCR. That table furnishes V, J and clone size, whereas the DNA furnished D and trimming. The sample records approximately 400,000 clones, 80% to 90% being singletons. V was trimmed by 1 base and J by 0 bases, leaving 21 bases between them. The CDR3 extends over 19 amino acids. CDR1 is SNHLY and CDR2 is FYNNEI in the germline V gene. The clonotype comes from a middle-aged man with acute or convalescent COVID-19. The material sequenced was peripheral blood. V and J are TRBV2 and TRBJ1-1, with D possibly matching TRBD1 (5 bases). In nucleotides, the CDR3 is TGTGCCAGCAGTGAAGTGGTAGGCAACCGGGACTTCATGAACACTGAAGCTTTCTTT. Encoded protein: CASSEVVGNRDFMNTEAFF.